These T cell receptor beta chains were read from a single sample in a study of blood T cell repertoires in COVID-19. Only in-frame clones appear in the TCRdb table, and some are missing; sequencing was by immunoSEQ multiplex PCR. The data show over 600,000 clones, with about 87% seen just once and 0.2% to 0.3% held by the top ten. The material sequenced was peripheral blood. The receptor source for this set is a woman between 18 and 30 years old with acute or convalescent COVID-19. CDR3s include the opening cysteine and the closing phenylalanine or tryptophan.

j_call	v_call	cdr3_aa
TRBJ1-1	TRBV30	CAWRERRNTEAFF
TRBJ2-5	TRBV19	CASSRGGWDRQETQYF
TRBJ2-1	TRBV3-1/TRBV3-2	CASSSGEHLSEQFF
TRBJ1-1	TRBV9	CASSVRQGNVGTEAFF
TRBJ1-5	TRBV6-1	CASSDTAGTSQPQHF
TRBJ1-6	TRBV7-8	CASSPRGPRSPLHF
TRBJ2-7	TRBV27	CASSAGTTIRDEQYF
TRBJ1-1	TRBV6-5	CASKPGYTEAFF
TRBJ1-4	TRBV7-7	CASSLHRGPNPTNEKLFF
TRBJ1-2	TRBV27	CASSLYVGVGYTF
TRBJ1-1	TRBV7-2	CASSLGPGLNTEAFF
TRBJ2-1	TRBV2	CASSGLSSYNEQFF
TRBJ1-2	TRBV28	CASSPLGGYGYTF
TRBJ1-2	TRBV6-5	CASRPGQGVNGYTF
TRBJ2-7	TRBV6-2/TRBV6-3	CASSYDRAVWEQYF
TRBJ2-7	TRBV10-3	CAISGGEGPQPPSYEQYF
TRBJ1-6	TRBV4-3	CASSQEHYKSPKPLHF
TRBJ2-3	TRBV5-1	CASSLEYYTQYF
TRBJ1-1	TRBV6-5	CASSLGVQGPNTEAFF
TRBJ2-5	TRBV5-6	CASSFPSGGDRETQYF
TRBJ1-4	TRBV7-9	CASSLFIGGTTNEKLFF
TRBJ2-7	TRBV7-9	CASSSGLAAPYEQYF
TRBJ1-3	TRBV7-9	CASSHRGQVRGGNTIYF
TRBJ1-2	TRBV12-3/TRBV12-4	CASAGGYGYTF
TRBJ1-2	TRBV5-1	CASSPGDNINYGYTF
TRBJ1-1	TRBV3-1/TRBV3-2	CASSQDLPRTEAFF
TRBJ1-1	TRBV10-3	CAISGTGSAEAFF
TRBJ1-1	TRBV10-1	CASRLDRGRMNTEAFF
TRBJ2-1	TRBV14	CASSQSSGTYNEQFF
TRBJ1-2	TRBV6-5	CASSYSGQGAGYTF
TRBJ1-2	TRBV7-2	CASSVRQGANYGYTF
TRBJ1-2	TRBV12-3/TRBV12-4	CASGAGQGYGYTF
TRBJ1-1	TRBV27	CASSLVGTGGPEAFF
TRBJ2-4	TRBV11-2	CASSAERGGPAKNIQYF
TRBJ1-6	TRBV4-3	CASSQTTQGGSPLHF
TRBJ2-2	TRBV7-9	CASSPGQGPTGELFF
TRBJ2-7	TRBV5-6	CASSAGSRRRGQYF
TRBJ1-6	TRBV4-1	CASSDTLGGANSPLHF
TRBJ2-7	TRBV6-2/TRBV6-3	CASSYSIGGYYEQYF
TRBJ2-2	TRBV9	CASSGPLAGGPPGELFF
TRBJ2-2	TRBV7-3	CASSSGTPTGELFF
TRBJ1-2	TRBV29-1	CSVAGQATNYGYTF
TRBJ1-1	TRBV5-6	CASSQRQLSQGNTEAFF
TRBJ1-2	TRBV2	CASSGRGRDDYGYTF
TRBJ1-5	TRBV7-2	CASSPSGIQPQHF
TRBJ1-1	TRBV9	CAGSGRQGRTEAFF
TRBJ1-1	TRBV3-1/TRBV3-2	CASRTNRGNTEAFF
TRBJ1-6	TRBV12-3/TRBV12-4	CASGAGGNSPLHF
TRBJ1-2	TRBV28	CASSPPGTGNGYTF
TRBJ2-7	TRBV19	CASSIGSRDEQYF
TRBJ2-7	TRBV7-9	CASSSTMTTSGAGITYEQYF
TRBJ1-2	TRBV5-4	CASSSWTGDLGTF
TRBJ1-6	TRBV7-9	CASSLTGLSNSPLHF
TRBJ1-2	TRBV3-1/TRBV3-2	CASSQDRVSGYTF